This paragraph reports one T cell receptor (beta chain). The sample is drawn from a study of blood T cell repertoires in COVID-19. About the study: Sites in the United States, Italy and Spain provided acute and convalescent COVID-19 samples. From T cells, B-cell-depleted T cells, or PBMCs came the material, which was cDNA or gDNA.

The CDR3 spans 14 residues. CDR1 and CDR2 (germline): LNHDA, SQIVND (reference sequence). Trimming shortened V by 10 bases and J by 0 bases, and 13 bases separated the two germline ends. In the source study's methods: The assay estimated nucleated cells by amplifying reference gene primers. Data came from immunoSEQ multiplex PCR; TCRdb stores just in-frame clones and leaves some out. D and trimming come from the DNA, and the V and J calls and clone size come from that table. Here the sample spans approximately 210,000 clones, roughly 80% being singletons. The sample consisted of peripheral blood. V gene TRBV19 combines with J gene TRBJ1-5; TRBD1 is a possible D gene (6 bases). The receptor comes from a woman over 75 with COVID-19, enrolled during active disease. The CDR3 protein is CATARGYSNQPQHF. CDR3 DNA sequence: TGTGCCACTGCCAGGGGTTATAGCAATCAGCCCCAGCATTTT.